This T cell receptor beta chain was found in a study of chemoradiotherapy in HPV16-positive cancers. About the study: Candidate HPV-specific clones and shared TCR motifs came from a couple of HPV16-positive patients.

Repertoires were sampled repeatedly during chemoradiotherapy. The CDR3 runs to 14 residues. CDR1 is SGHVS, CDR2 FQNEAQ, per germline. The V end was cut by 8 bases, the J end by 2 bases, with 13 bases between. Here immunoSEQ multiplex PCR was the method, and the copy in TCRdb shows in-frame clones only, minus some. The sample consists of around 5,400 clones, approximately 90% of them appearing once. The sample here was blood, taken from a patient who underwent chemoradiotherapy. The sequence derives from a human donor with HPV-associated anogenital cancer. V gene TRBV7-8 combines with J gene TRBJ2-1; D might be TRBD1 (5 bases). The CDR3 loop reads CASQKGPTYNEQFF. In DNA, the CDR3 is TGTGCCAGCCAAAAGGGGCCCACCTACAATGAGCAGTTCTTC.